This TCR beta chain was recorded in a study of T cell changes during pregnancy in multiple sclerosis (dated by TCRdb to between 2019 and 2020). Looking at the study overall: The study looked at changes in the T cell repertoire across pregnancy in women with multiple sclerosis.

For this clone: Its antigen is still unknown. No qualities accompany the bases; no much larger clone lies one base away.

Library preparation employed the immunoSEQ multiplex PCR assay. TCRdb took over this immuneACCESS table, retaining in-frame rearrangements with V and J assigned. Such tables are incomplete; in checked studies, under half of the missing clones stem from an unresolved V gene, and the remainder is unexplained. Here the sample has about 28,000 clones; around nine tenths occur a single time. The ten largest clones represent 0.6% to 0.8% of the sample. From its cysteine to its phenylalanine, the CDR3 spans 15 amino acids. The DNA shown is the 45-base CDR3, in frame from base 1. The germline V and J ends show losses of 1 base and 4 bases respectively, and no gene match explains 5 bases of the junction. The germline V gene encodes CDR1 SGHDT and CDR2 YYEEEE.

The origin of this receptor is a female donor in good health, enrolled as a control in a pregnancy study. The sequencing used CD4+ T cells from peripheral blood mononuclear cells, collected in the first trimester of pregnancy. The receptor chain draws on TRBV5-6 and TRBJ2-5; 9 central nucleotides agree with TRBD1. The CDR3 protein is CASSLLMDRGETQYF. At the DNA level, the sequence is TGTGCCAGCAGCTTGCTAATGGACAGGGGAGAGACCCAGTACTTC.